This record looks at one T cell receptor (beta chain) sequence and its context. Antigen specificity is unknown. One end of the junction is discordant with germline, which a read error may explain. The sample is drawn from a study of T cell repertoires in cytomegalovirus infection. This CDR3 spans 9 amino acids. CDR1 is SNHLY, CDR2 FYNNEI, per germline. MiXCR, applied by TCRdb to the reads, yields one record per CDR3 protein. The sample shows approximately 990,000 distinct CDR3 sequences, more than 25% of them seen only once. This sample comprised cultured CD8+ T cells from PBMCs, obtained from culture after CMV antigen stimulation. This clonotype was obtained from a human donor in good health (CMV status not recorded). Some clones in this sample may be carry-over from other donors' samples. This chain connects TRBV2 to TRBJ2-1, with no clear D. For the CDR3, the DNA is TGTGCCAACAGTGACGGCCAGTTCTTC. Encoded protein: CANSDGQFF.